This paragraph reports one T cell receptor (beta chain). What it binds is not known. This record comes from a study of cytomegalovirus exposure and HLA in healthy donors. Study-level findings and limits: Immune exposure was documented only through CMV serostatus.

The PCR contained 60 Vbeta and 13 Jbeta primers. Only in-frame clones appear in the TCRdb table, and some are missing; sequencing was by immunoSEQ multiplex PCR. The table lists around 180,000 clones, approximately 80% of them singletons. Germline loops: CDR1 LGHNA, CDR2 YSLEER. This CDR3 region has 17 residues. The V end was cut by 1 base, the J end by 3 bases, with 13 bases between. The chain employs TRBV4-3 and TRBJ2-6, with a weak D call TRBD1 (7 bases). The sequence was collected from a boy between 2 and 15 years old in good health and CMV-seronegative. Material: PBMCs. The CDR3 DNA is TGCGCCAGCAGCCAAGGGGCAGGGGGAGGTGGGGCCAACGTCCTGACTTTC. It specifies CASSQGAGGGGANVLTF.